This T cell receptor (beta chain) is from a study of shared clonotypes between healthy human individuals. Whole-study findings and limits: Across subsets, estimated richness was generally greater for naive than for memory populations.

Assay: immunoSEQ multiplex PCR; the TCRdb copy retains only in-frame clones and omits some. There are some 2,500,000 clones in the sample; 80% to 95% occur only once, and 0.3% to 0.4% lies in the top ten. In the case of this clone: What it binds is unknown.

V lost 0 bases and J lost 4; bases outside the gene matches: 6. The CDR3 is 16 amino acids. Per germline, CDR1 SGHVS and CDR2 FQNEAQ. This rearrangement joins TRBV7-8 to TRBJ2-3, with 8 nucleotides matching TRBD2. The sequencing input was naive CD4+ T cells from PBMCs. The subset is: CD45RA+ positively selected. The receptor comes from a man between 18 and 29 years old in good health. Some clones in this sample may be carry-over from other donors' samples. CDR3 DNA: TGTGCCAGCAGCTTAGCAGAACAAGCGGGAGCAGATACGCAGTATTTT. It is translated as CASSLAEQAGADTQYF.